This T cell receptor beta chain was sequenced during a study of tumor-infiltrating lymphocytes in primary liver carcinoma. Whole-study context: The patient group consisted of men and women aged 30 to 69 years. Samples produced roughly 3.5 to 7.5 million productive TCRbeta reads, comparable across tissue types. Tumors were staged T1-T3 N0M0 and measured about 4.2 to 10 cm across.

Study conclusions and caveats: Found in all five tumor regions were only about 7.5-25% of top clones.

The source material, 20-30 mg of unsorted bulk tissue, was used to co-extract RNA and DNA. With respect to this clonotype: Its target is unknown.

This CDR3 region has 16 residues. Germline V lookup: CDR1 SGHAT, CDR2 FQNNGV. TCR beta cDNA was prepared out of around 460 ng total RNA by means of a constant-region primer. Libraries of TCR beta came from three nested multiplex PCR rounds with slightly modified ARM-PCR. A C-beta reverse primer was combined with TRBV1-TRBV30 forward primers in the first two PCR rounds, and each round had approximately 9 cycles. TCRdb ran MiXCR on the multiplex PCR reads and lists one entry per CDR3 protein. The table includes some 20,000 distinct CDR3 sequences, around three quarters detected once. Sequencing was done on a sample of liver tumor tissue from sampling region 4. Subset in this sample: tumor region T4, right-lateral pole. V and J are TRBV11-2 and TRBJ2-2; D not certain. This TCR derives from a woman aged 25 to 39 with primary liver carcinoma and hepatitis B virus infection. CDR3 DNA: TGTATCAGCATCCCCGATCACCATTTGAACACCGGGGAGCTGTTTTTT. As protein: CISIPDHHLNTGELFF.